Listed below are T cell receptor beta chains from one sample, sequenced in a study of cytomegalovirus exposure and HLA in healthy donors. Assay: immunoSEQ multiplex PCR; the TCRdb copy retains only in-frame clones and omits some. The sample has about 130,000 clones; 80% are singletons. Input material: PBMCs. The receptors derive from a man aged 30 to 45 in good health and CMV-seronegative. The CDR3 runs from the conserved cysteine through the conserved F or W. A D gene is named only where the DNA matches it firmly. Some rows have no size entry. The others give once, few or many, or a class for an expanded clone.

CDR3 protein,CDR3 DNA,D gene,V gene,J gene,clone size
CASSVDQAAGKYF,TGTGCCAGCAGCGTAGACCAGGCGGCAGGGAAGTACTTC,NA,TRBV9,TRBJ2-7,NA
CASSQVIAAPEQFF,TGCGCCAGCAGCCAAGTAATAGCAGCGCCTGAGCAGTTCTTC,NA,TRBV4-3,TRBJ2-1,NA
CASSRAGGTGYSEQYF,TGTGCCAGCAGCCGAGCTGGGGGGACTGGATATAGTGAGCAGTACTTC,NA,TRBV7-6,TRBJ2-7,NA
CASEQFYEQYF,TGTGCCAGCGAACAGTTCTACGAGCAGTACTTC,NA,TRBV28,TRBJ2-7,NA
CASTSLIGQNTGELFF,TGTGCCAGCACTTCCCTTATAGGACAGAACACCGGGGAGCTGTTTTTT,NA,TRBV28,TRBJ2-2,once
CASSLGFGLEGLETQYF,TGTGCCAGCAGCTTGGGTTTTGGGCTAGAGGGCTTGGAGACCCAGTACTTC,NA,TRBV5-6,TRBJ2-5,NA
CASSPGGPTGNTIYF,TGTGCCAGCTCTCCGGGAGGGCCGACTGGAAACACCATATATTTT,NA,TRBV2,TRBJ1-3,NA
CASSRTTYNEQFF,TGTGCCAGCTCCCGGACAACCTACAATGAGCAGTTCTTC,NA,TRBV6-6,TRBJ2-1,NA
CASTLGGSKRTQYF,TGTGCCAGCACATTGGGGGGGAGCAAAAGGACCCAGTACTTC,TRBD2,TRBV7-2,TRBJ2-5,NA
CASSPRQGPQETQYF,TGTGCCAGCAGTCCCCGACAGGGGCCCCAAGAGACCCAGTACTTC,TRBD1,TRBV6-5,TRBJ2-5,NA
CASSIQGMNTEAFF,TGTGCCAGTAGTATTCAGGGCATGAACACTGAAGCTTTCTTT,NA,TRBV19,TRBJ1-1,few
CASSSRTSGRAGDEQFF,TGTGCCAGCAGCTCACGGACTAGCGGGAGGGCAGGGGATGAGCAGTTCTTC,NA,TRBV12-1,TRBJ2-1,NA
CASSRSLAGQETQYF,TGCGCCAGCAGCCGTTCCCTAGCGGGGCAAGAGACCCAGTACTTC,TRBD2,TRBV4-3,TRBJ2-5,NA
CASSPRTSVGAQYF,TGCGCCAGCAGCCCCAGGACTAGCGTGGGGGCTCAGTATTTT,TRBD2,TRBV5-1,TRBJ2-3,once
CASSRQGQETQYF,TGTGCCAGCAGCCGGCAGGGCCAAGAGACCCAGTACTTC,NA,TRBV7-6,TRBJ2-5,few
CSASPPGVSFF,TGCAGTGCTTCTCCTCCGGGAGTATCGTTCTTC,NA,TRBV20-1,TRBJ2-1,NA
CASSQSVGEQYF,TGTGCCAGCAGCCAAAGCGTCGGCGAGCAGTACTTC,NA,TRBV14,TRBJ2-7,NA
CASSLRRETQYF,TGTGCCAGCAGTTTAAGGCGGGAGACCCAGTACTTC,NA,TRBV28,TRBJ2-5,few
CASSILAGANEQFF,TGTGCCAGCAGCATTCTAGCGGGAGCTAATGAGCAGTTCTTC,TRBD2,TRBV14,TRBJ2-1,many
CASSLWWQGNEKLFF,TGTGCCAGCAGTTTATGGTGGCAGGGAAATGAAAAACTGTTTTTT,NA,TRBV27,TRBJ1-4,NA
CASSSRIQGARQYF,TGTGCCAGCAGTTCTAGGATTCAGGGGGCGCGCCAGTACTTC,TRBD1,TRBV27,TRBJ2-7,NA